This passage covers 6 T cell receptor beta chains from one sample sequenced in a study of cytomegalovirus exposure and HLA in healthy donors (TCRdb year 2017). Libraries were made using the immunoSEQ multiplex PCR assay. For the multiplex PCR, a mixture combining 60 forward primers for TCR Vbeta segments and 13 reverse primers for TCR Jbeta segments was used. TCRdb limited this immuneACCESS table to in-frame rearrangements with V and J called. A share of clones is missing; checked studies link under half to unresolved V genes, and the rest is unexplained. The sample table shows roughly 120,000 clones, and 65% to 90% are seen once. Approximately 11% of the sample lies in the top ten. Specimen: PBMCs. The receptors shown here come from a male donor in good health and CMV-seropositive.

The CDR3: CASSRGGAGELFF. The CDR3 bases are TGTGCCAGCAGTCGAGGGGGCGCCGGGGAGCTGTTTTTT. The chain couples TRBV7-3 to TRBJ2-2; 7 bases fit TRBD1. The CDR3 loop spans 13 amino acids. V shed 6 bases, J shed 6 bases, and the junction held 4 bases outside the gene matches. Germline assignment: CDR1 SGHTA and CDR2 FQGTGA. Full variable domain (rest looked up from reference TRBV7-3 and TRBJ2-2): GAGVSQTPSNKVTEKGKYVELRCDPISGHTALYWYRQSLGQGPEFLIYFQGTGAADDSGLPNDRFFAVRPEGSVSTLKIQRTERGDSAVYLCASSRGGAGELFFGEGSRLTVL.

The chain combines TRBV6-4 with TRBJ2-2; D is unclear. In germline, CDR1 is MRHNA, CDR2 SNTAGT. The V end was cut by 8 bases, the J end by 2 bases, with 12 bases between. CDR3 length equals 14 residues. CDR3 amino acids: CASEKSANTGELFF. CDR3 DNA: TGTGCCAGCGAAAAGAGCGCTAACACCGGGGAGCTGTTTTTT.

The chain links TRBV11-2 to TRBJ1-5; 7 positions agree with TRBD1. Germline V gives CDR1 SGHAT, CDR2 FQNNGV. The CDR3 sequence is 17 residues long. Losses at the gene ends were 8 bases for V and 4 bases for J; bases not matched to a gene: 17. DNA for the CDR3: TGTGCCAGCCCCCCTGGACAGGAGGTGTGTGATAATCAGCCCCAGCATTTT. It specifies CASPPGQEVCDNQPQHF.

This sequence joins TRBV13 and TRBJ2-1; TRBD2 matches at 13 bases. CDR1 and CDR2 (germline): PRHDT, FYEKMQ (reference sequence). CDR3 length equals 18 residues. J gave up 2 bases and V 5 bases, and 9 bases lay outside the gene matches. The CDR3 DNA follows: TGTGCCAGCAGCCGCCCTACTAGCGGGAGGGCCCCCTACAATGAGCAGTTCTTC. Encoded protein: CASSRPTSGRAPYNEQFF.

The chain employs TRBV6-6 and TRBJ2-7, with a possible D match to TRBD1 (5 bases). V lost 0 bases to trimming and J lost 5 bases, with 14 bases between them. CDR3 length: 15 amino acids. Germline CDR1 MNHNY, CDR2 SVGAGI (reference sequence). CDR3 in DNA: TGTGCCAGCAGTTACTCACCGGACATGAGCGACGAGCAGTACTTC. Residues: CASSYSPDMSDEQYF.

The chain is built from TRBV19 and TRBJ1-2, with D possibly being TRBD1 (6 bases). Germline V lookup: CDR1 LNHDA, CDR2 SQIVND (reference sequence). The CDR3 has 15 residues. The V end lost 1 base, the J end lost 6 bases, and 15 bases lay between the germline ends. The CDR3 protein is CASSIVGRGLDGYTF. In nucleotides, the CDR3 is TGTGCCAGTAGTATAGTGGGCAGGGGCTTGGATGGCTACACCTTC.